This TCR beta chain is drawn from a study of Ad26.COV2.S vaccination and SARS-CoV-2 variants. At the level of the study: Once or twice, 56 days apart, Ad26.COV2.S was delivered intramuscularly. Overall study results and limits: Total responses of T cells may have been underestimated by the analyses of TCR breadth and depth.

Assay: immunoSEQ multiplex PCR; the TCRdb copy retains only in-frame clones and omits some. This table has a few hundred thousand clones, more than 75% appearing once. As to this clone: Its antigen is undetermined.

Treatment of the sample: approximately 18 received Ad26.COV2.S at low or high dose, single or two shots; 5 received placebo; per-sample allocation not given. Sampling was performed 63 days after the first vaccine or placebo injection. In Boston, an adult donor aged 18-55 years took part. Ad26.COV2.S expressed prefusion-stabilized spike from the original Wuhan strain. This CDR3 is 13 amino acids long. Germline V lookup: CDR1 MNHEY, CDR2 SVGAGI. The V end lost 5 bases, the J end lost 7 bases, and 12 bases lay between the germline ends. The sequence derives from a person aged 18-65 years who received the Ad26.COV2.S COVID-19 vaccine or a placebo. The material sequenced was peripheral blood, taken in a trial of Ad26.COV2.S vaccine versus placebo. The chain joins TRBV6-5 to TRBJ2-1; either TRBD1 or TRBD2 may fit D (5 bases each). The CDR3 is CASSRARGNEQFF. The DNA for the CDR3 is TGTGCCAGCAGTCGAGCGAGGGGAAATGAGCAGTTCTTC.